The clone carrying this T cell receptor (beta chain) has only one observation. What it binds is unknown. The data were produced by immunoSEQ multiplex PCR, yet TCRdb's version contains in-frame clones alone and is incomplete. The data show some 46,000 clones, 85% to 95% seen once. V was pared by 3 bases and J by 3 bases, with 8 bases between. The germline CDR1 and CDR2 sequences are MGHRA and YSYEKL. The length of the CDR3 is 13 residues. The data belong to a study of siplizumab effects on memory and regulatory T cells. General observations from the study: For siplizumab cultures, the suppressive function of their proliferating Tregs was not confirmed.

The V call is TRBV4-1, the J call TRBJ1-2; no reliable D call. Sequenced input: CD8+ T cells sorted from blood. The TCR originated in a human donor in good health. This CDR3 is CASSQDPDYGYTF. The DNA for the CDR3 is TGCGCCAGCAGCCAGGACCCAGACTATGGCTACACCTTC.